This entry describes one TCR beta chain. Its antigen target is currently unknown. No base-level quality is on record; no much larger clone is a single base apart. The sample's time point label, in plain terms: persistent/refractory GD, antithyroid drugs over 5 years with positive TRAb. For both TCR sequencing and RNA sequencing, RNA was extracted from PBMCs in TRIzol. Graves' disease was diagnosed according to American Thyroid Association guidelines. Patients for the study were recruited at an endocrinology department in Xi'an, China. From each patient, around 9 milliliters of peripheral blood was collected into an EDTA anticoagulant tube. PBMCs were isolated by Ficoll Paque Plus density gradient separation without further T cell sorting. An Agilent 2100 Bioanalyzer and agarose gel were used to check RNA quality, and a NanoDrop 2000 was used to measure RNA concentration. After removal of 0 bases from V and 4 bases from J, the junction retains 5 bases not matched to a gene. Taken from cysteine to phenylalanine, the CDR3 has 15 residues. Kept here is only the CDR3 DNA, which spans 45 bases and is read in frame from base 1. Reading the germline V gene gives CDR1 MNHEY and CDR2 SVGAGI.

The data derive from a study of regulatory T cells in long-lasting Graves disease (dated by TCRdb to the early 2020s). Describing the broader study: Persistent Graves' disease was defined as persistently positive TSH receptor autoantibodies together with antithyroid drug treatment for over 5 years. Persistent Graves' disease patients were compared with newly diagnosed Graves' disease patients by peripheral blood TCR sequencing and RNA sequencing. A total of 35 or so samples were covered by TCR sequencing, comprising approximately 13 persistent and around 20 newly diagnosed Graves' disease patients. The study was conducted in China and was registered as a clinical trial. Antithyroid drugs had been taken for 8.5 to 13 years on average by persistent Graves' disease patients in the clinical cohort.

The library was generated by multiplex PCR. Data came from an Illumina HiSeq 4000. To build TCR beta libraries, CDR3 regions were amplified by Arm-PCR using iRepertoire HTBI primers. Gel purification was performed on PCR products prior to sequencing. In the paper's pipeline: Gene usage analysis of CDR3 amino acid clonotypes relied on the approximately 60 TRBV and 12 to 15 TRBJ segments identified across samples. Filtered high-quality paired reads were merged into contigs using COPE and FqMerger. BLAST was used to align contigs to IMGT TRBV, TRBD and TRBJ reference genes, and CDR3 was defined according to IMGT. Any clonotype with a frequency above 0.1% was classified as a highly expanded clone. Shannon entropy served as the measure of repertoire diversity, while the Gini coefficient captured V-J evenness. A clonotype was considered public if more than one individual shared it. TCRdb applied fastp at Q25 and MiXCR to the public reads, then kept only in-frame beta chains. For every CDR3 protein sequence, its rows merge into one entry that carries the most common genes and DNA. TCRdb, rather than the study authors, made the V and J calls. The sample data list 450,000 or so distinct CDR3 sequences, and around 21% of these were observed just once. The biggest ten clones account for 6.5% to 10% of the sample.

The study at large found these results: Persistent Graves' disease patients showed lower TCR Shannon entropy and fewer highly expanded clones than newly diagnosed patients, suggesting clonal expansion. Patients with persistent disease shared more public clonotypes (about 2,500) than newly diagnosed patients did (approximately 1,000). Peripheral blood alone was examined, since thyroid tissue, which constituted the primary lesion, could not be accessed. Only the TCR beta chain was sequenced and analyzed. Preferential use of TRBV28, TRBJ1-2 and TRBJ2-5 was observed in persistent disease, whereas TRBV20-1 and TRBJ2-1 were favored in newly diagnosed disease. The small sample size was acknowledged by the authors as a limitation that may reduce accuracy.

The chain is encoded by TRBV6-5 joined to TRBJ2-7, and 8 junctional nucleotides match TRBD1. This TCR was sampled from a female donor with Graves disease. The sequencing used peripheral blood mononuclear cells (PBMCs), collected when the disease was refractory, from a patient treated with antithyroid drugs. CDR3 protein: CASSYSADRGYEQYF. The DNA sequence is given as TGTGCCAGCAGTTACTCGGCCGACAGGGGATACGAGCAGTACTTC.